What follows is one TCR beta chain and its context. No antigen is known for it. Per germline, CDR1 WNHNN and CDR2 SYGVQD (reference sequence). J gave up 9 bases and V 2 bases, and 9 bases lay outside the gene matches. This CDR3 spans 16 amino acids. Genomic DNA, the template, was used for profiling of the TCR beta VDJ and CDR3. TCRdb ran MiXCR on the reads and lists one entry per CDR3 protein. The profile covers under 250,000 distinct CDR3 sequences, with 65% appearing a single time and roughly 64% taken by the ten largest. These data are taken from a study of CD8+CD57+ T cells in acquired aplastic anemia. About the research overall: The sorted CD4+ and CD8+ cells yielded an average about 3.3 ug of DNA.

Study-level points and caveats: Shared by patients and controls, roughly 28 CD8+ CDR3s were abundant in patients. CD8+ Simpson's diversity showed no significant patient-control difference.

Sequencing involved patients with CD8+CD57+ cell expansion previously shown by flow cytometry. Severe acquired aplastic anemia was the diagnosis recorded for all patients. This sequence joins TRBV10-1 and TRBJ2-1; 11 bases match TRBD2. This receptor was obtained from a human donor with aplastic anemia. The specimen was sorted CD4+, CD8+, or CD8+CD57+ T cells (not recorded which) from PBMCs. DNA of the CDR3: TGCGCCAGCAGTGAGAGTTGTCTAGCGGGAGGCCGTGAGCAGTTCTTC. Protein sequence: CASSESCLAGGREQFF.